This T cell receptor beta chain is from a study of blood T cell repertoires in COVID-19. Germline CDR1 reads SGHRS; CDR2 reads YFSETQ. The CDR3 extends over 16 amino acids. After removal of 4 bases from V and 3 bases from J, the junction contained 6 bases not matched to a gene. In the original processing: Estimation of nucleated cell counts relied on the amplification of reference gene primers. The protocol was immunoSEQ multiplex PCR, while the TCRdb copy is restricted to in-frame clones and leaves out a portion. V, J and clone size derive from that table, while D and trimming were established from the DNA sequence. The data contain approximately 73,000 clones, roughly 87% of them singletons.

The source material was peripheral blood. The source of this sequence is a man older than 75 with acute or convalescent COVID-19. The rearrangement joins TRBV5-1 to TRBJ2-3; 12 nucleotides match TRBD2. CDR3 nucleotide sequence: TGCGCCAGCAGCCGGTCTGGGACTAGCGGGACAGATACGCAGTATTTT. This codes for CASSRSGTSGTDTQYF.